The 10 T cell receptor beta chains below come from one sample, sequenced in a study of beta chain features in type 1 diabetes. The authors reverse transcribed all of the isolated RNA, so sequencing captured expressed TCRB transcripts. The assay was immunoSEQ multiplex PCR, and TCRdb's table has in-frame clones only and misses some. The sample consists of hundreds of thousands of clones, around 12% of them appearing once. Sequencing was carried out using naive CD4+ T cells from blood. These receptors originate from a man aged 18 to 30 in good health.

Only a few counts were recorded for this clone. This sequence joins TRBV30 and TRBJ1-3; tentatively, D is TRBD1 (5 bases). The CDR3 is 15 amino acids. CDR1 is GTSNPN and CDR2 is SVGIG in the germline V gene (reference sequence). Trimming cost V 0 bases and J 0 bases, with 9 bases left between them. The CDR3 loop is CAWSVRQSSGNTIYF. The CDR3 DNA reads as TGTGCCTGGAGTGTACGACAGTCCTCTGGAAACACCATATATTTT. Variable domain in full (rest from reference TRBV30 and TRBJ1-3): SQTIHQWPATLVQPVGSPLSLECTVEGTSNPNLYWYRQAAGRGLQLLFYSVGIGQISSEVPQNLSASRPQDRQFILSSKKLLLSDSGFYLCAWSVRQSSGNTIYFGEGSWLTVV.

This chain links TRBV19 with TRBJ1-5; D gene ambiguous. Trimming pared 6 bases from V and 4 bases from J, leaving 16 bases between. The CDR3 is 15 amino acids. Germline V lookup: CDR1 LNHDA, CDR2 SQIVND (reference sequence). The CDR3 region is CASRRGGGGNQPQHF. CDR3 nucleotide sequence: TGTGCCAGTAGGAGAGGCGGTGGAGGGAATCAGCCCCAGCATTTT. The whole variable domain, remainder taken from reference TRBV19 and TRBJ1-5, is DGGITQSPKYLFRKEGQNVTLSCEQNLNHDAMYWYRQDPGQGLRLIYYSQIVNDFQKGDIAEGYSVSREKKESFPLTVTSAQKNPTAFYLCASRRGGGGNQPQHFGDGTRLSIL.

This clone was observed a handful of times. The V and J genes are TRBV6-1 and TRBJ1-1; maybe TRBD1 (5 bases). The CDR3 has 11 amino acids. Between the trimmed V and J ends, which lost 6 bases and 10 bases, there was a span of 12 bases. Germline CDR1 MNHNS, CDR2 SASEGT. As DNA, the CDR3 is TGTGCCAGCAGGGAGGGGAGGGGAGCTTTCTTT. Translating gives CASREGRGAFF.

This clone was seen more than once but under ten times. The rearrangement links TRBV7-9 to TRBJ1-1; no clear D gene. Deletions cut 5 bases from V and 1 base from J, with 17 bases between. This CDR3 contains 16 residues. CDR1 is SEHNR and CDR2 is FQNEAQ in the germline V gene (reference sequence). The chain's CDR3 is CASSPMSGSKNTEAFF. CDR3 nucleotide sequence: TGTGCCAGCAGCCCCATGTCCGGTTCGAAGAACACTGAAGCTTTCTTT.

Remarks on this clone: A much larger clone differs from this one at a single base, so this may be a read error. The chain joins TRBV5-6 to TRBJ1-1; D remains unclear. The V gene lost 2 bases and the J gene lost 1 base, with 3 bases spanning the gap. Germline-derived CDR1 and CDR2 are SGHDT and YYEEEE. The length of the CDR3 is 12 residues. The CDR3 DNA reads TGTGCCAGCAGCTTCGGGAACACTGAAGCTTTCTTT. This translates into CASSFGNTEAFF.

The chain links TRBV5-6 to TRBJ2-2; D not resolved. Germline V CDR1 and CDR2: SGHDT, YYEEEE. The CDR3 extends over 13 amino acids. V was trimmed by 1 base and J by 4 bases, leaving 5 bases between them. CDR3 nucleotide sequence: TGTGCCAGCAGCTTGATCAGCACCGGGGAGCTGTTTTTT. It translates to CASSLISTGELFF.

A few counts support this clone. This chain uses TRBV30 with TRBJ1-5, with D maybe TRBD1 (5 bases). V gave up 4 bases and J gave up 5 bases, with 12 bases separating them. There are 13 residues in the CDR3. Germline values: CDR1 GTSNPN, CDR2 SVGIG (reference sequence). The DNA of the CDR3 is TGTGCCTGGACGGGCAGGGATGATCAGCCCCAGCATTTT. Protein: CAWTGRDDQPQHF.

The rearrangement links TRBV28 to TRBJ1-5; a possible D gene is TRBD1 (5 bases). Germline V lookup: CDR1 MDHEN, CDR2 SYDVKM. The CDR3 spans 15 residues. V was trimmed by 6 bases and J by 6 bases, leaving 18 bases between them. The CDR3 bases are TGTGCCAGCAGCCCCGGGACTGCCTTAGGTCAGCCCCAGCATTTT. As protein: CASSPGTALGQPQHF.

The chain uses TRBV7-3 and TRBJ2-7; 10 bases map to TRBD1. The CDR3 has 16 residues. Trimming took 5 bases from V and 2 from J; bases not matched to a gene: 9. Germline assignment: CDR1 SGHTA and CDR2 FQGTGA. CDR3 region: CASSVTGGTRTYEQYF. CDR3 nucleotides: TGTGCCAGCAGCGTGACAGGGGGCACCCGTACCTACGAGCAGTACTTC.

The chain employs TRBV28 and TRBJ2-1; D not resolved. From germline, CDR1 is MDHEN and CDR2 SYDVKM. The V end lost 5 bases, the J end lost 6 bases, and 8 bases lay between the germline ends. The CDR3 extends over 12 amino acids. CDR3 in DNA: TGTGCCAGCAGTATCACTTTCAATGAGCAGTTCTTC. The encoded protein is CASSITFNEQFF.